The text below deals with one T cell receptor beta chain. Trimming removed 0 bases from V and 2 bases from J; junction bases left unmatched: 2. The germline gives CDR1 SGHKS, CDR2 YYEKEE (reference sequence). This CDR3 is built from 15 residues. Primers: 60 Vbeta forward and 13 Jbeta reverse. Profiled with immunoSEQ multiplex PCR; TCRdb holds only in-frame clones, not every one. This sample yields 150,000 or so clones, of which approximately 80% are seen a single time; 2% to 2.5% belongs to the top ten. The source of the sample is a study of cytomegalovirus exposure and HLA in healthy donors. Looking at the study overall: Among 150 million to 200 million T cells, an earlier analysis found 117 million unique TCR beta sequences. Roughly 89 million unique TCR sequences came from HLA-typed donors in an early release.

The sequence was collected from a man over 45 in good health and CMV-seronegative. The rearrangement links TRBV5-5 to TRBJ2-3, with TRBD1 matching 8 bases. The sample taken for sequencing was PBMCs. CDR3 nucleotides: TGTGCCAGCAGCTTGGGGACAGGGACCACAGATACGCAGTATTTT. This encodes CASSLGTGTTDTQYF.